This T cell receptor (beta chain) was captured in a study of blood T cell repertoires in COVID-19. On the study more broadly: Some COVID-19 samples were acute and others convalescent; all came from the United States, Italy and Spain. In each case, the material was cDNA or gDNA derived from T cells, B-cell-depleted T cells, or PBMCs.

The CDR3 consists of 14 residues. Trimming left V 5 bases short and J 3 bases short, with 13 bases between. Germline V CDR1 and CDR2: SEHNR, FQNEAQ (reference sequence). In the original processing: How many nucleated cells were present was estimated from reference gene primer amplification. Sequenced by immunoSEQ multiplex PCR; TCRdb stores in-frame clones only, minus some. V, J and clone size were drawn from that table, and D and trimming were deduced from the DNA. The data contain roughly 140,000 clones, 84% of them singletons. This chain connects TRBV7-9 to TRBJ1-2; D is unresolved. The source material was peripheral blood. This TCR was recovered from a woman aged 50 to 65 in a cohort sampled during active or convalescent COVID-19. CDR3 sequence: CASSPSEGYYGYTF. Written as DNA, the CDR3 is TGTGCCAGCAGCCCCTCGGAGGGCTACTATGGCTACACCTTC.